One sample yielded the 24 T cell receptor beta chains listed below, sequenced in a study of OX40 agonist ivuxolimab in advanced cancers. Only in-frame clones appear in the TCRdb table, and some are missing; sequencing was by immunoSEQ multiplex PCR. This repertoire shows about 28,000 clones, about nine tenths found once; its top ten account for about 38%. Sequenced material: CD4+ or CD8+ T cells sorted from blood, taken in a trial of the OX40 agonist ivuxolimab. The receptors were sampled from an adult with an advanced solid tumor such as melanoma, head and neck, liver or kidney cancer.

Remarks on this clone: The same CDR3 can be traced to other DNA sequences in this sample. This chain connects TRBV29-1 to TRBJ2-1; the D is unclear. This CDR3 spans 12 amino acids. Germline V lookup: CDR1 SQVTM, CDR2 ANQGSEA. Trimming left V 0 bases short and J 2 bases short, with 2 bases between. The CDR3 nucleotides read TGCAGCGTTGAAGAGACCTACAATGAGCAGTTCTTC. It is translated as CSVEETYNEQFF.

The chain combines TRBV4-1 with TRBJ2-5, with D possibly TRBD1 on 6 matching bases. TRBJ2-7 matches the DNA end more closely, so the J call is doubtful. In germline, CDR1 is MGHRA, CDR2 YSYEKL. This CDR3 has 17 amino acids. The CDR3 sequence: CASSQGLFGKAGDEQYF. The CDR3 bases are TGCGCCAGCAGCCAAGGATTATTTGGTAAGGCAGGGGACGAGCAGTACTTC.

V is TRBV28 and J is TRBJ2-2; 7 nucleotides match TRBD1. Trimming removed 6 bases from V and 4 bases from J; junction bases left unmatched: 2. Germline CDR1 MDHEN, CDR2 SYDVKM. CDR3 length: 13 residues. This CDR3 reads CASRTGPTGELFF. The CDR3 DNA reads as TGTGCCAGCAGGACAGGGCCCACCGGGGAGCTGTTTTTT.

The CDR3 loop reads CASSQISTTLTNEKLFF. The CDR3 DNA is TGCGCCAGCAGCCAGATCTCAACGACCCTAACTAATGAAAAACTGTTTTTT. The V call is TRBV4-1, the J call TRBJ1-4; D not resolved. Germline V gene lookup returns CDR1 MGHRA and CDR2 YSYEKL. V shed 3 bases and J shed 1 base, with 15 bases lying between them. The CDR3 is 17 residues long.

In its sample, this clone was seen once. The gene calls are TRBV9 and TRBJ1-5; a possible D gene is TRBD1 (5 bases). Between the trimmed V and J ends, which lost 3 bases and 4 bases, there was a span of 8 bases. Germline CDR1 SGDLS, CDR2 YYNGEE. CDR3 length equals 13 residues. Here the CDR3 reads CASSAGHNQPQHF. The CDR3 region has the DNA TGTGCCAGCAGCGCGGGGCATAATCAGCCCCAGCATTTT.

V gene TRBV9 combines with J gene TRBJ1-1; maybe TRBD1 (5 bases). V lost 4 bases, J lost 6 bases, and 16 bases lay in between. In germline, CDR1 is SGDLS, CDR2 YYNGEE. The CDR3 runs to 14 residues. The CDR3 DNA follows: TGTGCCAGCAGCCAGGAAAAATGGGGCGCTGAAGCTTTCTTT. It translates to CASSQEKWGAEAFF. Full variable domain (rest looked up from reference TRBV9 and TRBJ1-1): DSGVTQTPKHLITATGQRVTLRCSPRSGDLSVYWYQQSLDQGLQFLIQYYNGEERAKGNILERFSAQQFPDLHSELNLSSLELGDSALYFCASSQEKWGAEAFFGQGTRLTVV.

This clone was seen just once. This rearrangement joins TRBV7-9 to TRBJ2-5; D is undetermined. The ends were cut back, 5 bases at V and 5 bases at J, with 18 bases in the middle. Germline CDR1 and CDR2: SEHNR and FQNEAQ (reference sequence). This CDR3 comprises 15 residues. The CDR3 DNA is TGTGCCAGCAGCCGGTCCGTGGCTCCGTGGGAGACCCAGTACTTC. Encoded protein: CASSRSVAPWETQYF.

The genes are TRBV4-3 and TRBJ2-7; the D gene is possibly TRBD1 (6 bases). Germline-derived CDR1 and CDR2 are LGHNA and YSLEER. This CDR3 comprises 17 residues. V was clipped by 0 bases and J by 1 base, with 16 bases between them. The CDR3 nucleotides read TGCGCCAGCAGCCAAGATTCGGCAGGGACATTATCCTACGAGCAGTACTTC. Encoded protein: CASSQDSAGTLSYEQYF.

There are a few counts of this clone. The chain recombines TRBV4-2 with TRBJ2-5, with D possibly TRBD2 on 7 matching bases. The CDR3 runs to 16 residues. The germline V gene has CDR1 LGHNA and CDR2 YNFKEQ. V lost 0 bases and J lost 5, with 16 bases in between. CDR3 in amino acids: CASSQDPEGGAETQYF. The CDR3 DNA reads TGTGCCAGCAGCCAAGACCCCGAAGGGGGGGCGGAGACCCAGTACTTC.

The chain carries TRBV4-1 and TRBJ2-3, with TRBD2 matching over 10 bases. Germline loops: CDR1 MGHRA, CDR2 YSYEKL. This CDR3 contains 16 residues. V lost 5 bases and J lost 6; bases outside the gene matches: 11. The CDR3: CASSSSGRALVDTQYF. CDR3 sequence (DNA): TGCGCCAGCAGCTCGAGCGGGAGGGCCCTGGTGGATACGCAGTATTTT.

The rearrangement uses TRBV27 and TRBJ2-5; 12 bases align to TRBD1. V shed 8 bases and J 5 bases; nucleotides not matched to a gene: 6. The CDR3 has 14 amino acids. The germline CDR1 and CDR2 sequences are MNHEY and SMNVEV (reference sequence). CDR3 DNA: TGTGCCAGCGCTCCGGGACAGGGGGCGGAGACCCAGTACTTC. Translated, it gives CASAPGQGAETQYF.

The chain combines TRBV7-9 with TRBJ2-1; D gene uncertain. V lost 5 bases, J lost 0 bases, and 11 bases lay in between. Germline assignment: CDR1 SEHNR and CDR2 FQNEAQ (reference sequence). This CDR3 spans 15 amino acids. The DNA of the CDR3 is TGTGCCAGCAGCCCACCAGAGTACTCCTACAATGAGCAGTTCTTC. Its protein is CASSPPEYSYNEQFF.

The V gene is TRBV9, the J gene TRBJ1-2; 8 positions match TRBD1. Trimming took 3 bases from V and 5 from J; bases not matched to a gene: 9. Germline loops: CDR1 SGDLS, CDR2 YYNGEE. There are 15 residues in the CDR3. The CDR3, as DNA: TGTGCCAGCAGCGATTATCGACAGGGGCGATATGGCTACACCTTC. It yields the protein CASSDYRQGRYGYTF.

The CDR3 DNA sequence: TGTGCCAGCAGACAGGGACTGAACACTGAAGCTTTCTTT. Protein sequence: CASRQGLNTEAFF. The V and J genes are TRBV27 and TRBJ1-1, with D possibly being TRBD1 (6 bases). The CDR3 is 13 amino acids. The germline CDR1 and CDR2 sequences are MNHEY and SMNVEV (reference sequence). V was pared by 6 bases and J by 0 bases, with 8 bases between.

V gene TRBV6-4 combines with J gene TRBJ2-1; 9 bases line up with TRBD1. Germline loops: CDR1 MRHNA, CDR2 SNTAGT. Losses at the gene ends were 8 bases for V and 6 bases for J; bases not matched to a gene: 11. The CDR3 totals 15 residues. CDR3 protein: CASSEGDRAVNEQFF. The CDR3 DNA follows: TGTGCCAGCTCCGAGGGGGACAGGGCAGTCAATGAGCAGTTCTTC.

J is TRBJ2-2 and V is TRBV4-1; TRBD1 matches at 11 bases. This CDR3 region has 15 residues. After removal of 1 base from V and 7 bases from J, the junction contained 2 bases not matched to a gene. CDR1 is MGHRA, CDR2 YSYEKL, per germline. Here the CDR3 reads CASSQGTGGLGELFF. CDR3 DNA sequence: TGCGCCAGCAGCCAAGGGACAGGGGGCCTCGGGGAGCTGTTTTTT.

V is TRBV28 and J is TRBJ2-7; D possibly uses TRBD1 or TRBD2 (5 bases each). The germline V and J ends were trimmed by 10 bases and 4 bases, with 17 bases remaining between them. The CDR3 is made up of 13 amino acids. The germline CDR1 and CDR2 sequences are MDHEN and SYDVKM. CDR3 sequence (DNA): TGTGCCACCGGGGACCCCGTTTGGTACGAGCAGTACTTC. Its protein product is CATGDPVWYEQYF.

The CDR3 reads CAWSVIASGTAKNIQYF. In DNA form, the CDR3 reads TGTGCCTGGAGTGTAATCGCTAGCGGGACTGCCAAAAACATTCAGTACTTC. V and J are TRBV30 and TRBJ2-4; 9 nucleotides line up with TRBD2. This CDR3 comprises 17 residues. The germline CDR1 and CDR2 sequences are GTSNPN and SVGIG (reference sequence). The V gene end was trimmed by 0 bases and the J gene end by 1 base; junction bases not matched to a gene: 7.

The rearrangement links TRBV6-1 to TRBJ1-5; D not certain. This CDR3 is 13 amino acids long. Trimming left V 2 bases short and J 2 bases short, with 4 bases between. Germline CDR1 MNHNS, CDR2 SASEGT. CDR3 in amino acids: CASSEQGNQPQHF. Here the CDR3 DNA reads TGTGCCAGCAGTGAACAGGGCAATCAGCCCCAGCATTTT.

This chain links TRBV19 with TRBJ2-3; 8 bases align to TRBD2. The junction had 9 bases not matched to a gene; V was cut back by 3 bases and J by 4 bases. Germline V lookup: CDR1 LNHDA, CDR2 SQIVND (reference sequence). The CDR3 totals 16 residues. The CDR3 sequence is CASSIREGPHPDTQYF. The CDR3 DNA follows: TGTGCCAGTAGTATCCGGGAGGGCCCGCACCCAGATACGCAGTATTTT.

The chain joins TRBV7-3 to TRBJ2-7; D perhaps matches TRBD2 (6 bases). In germline, CDR1 is SGHTA, CDR2 FQGTGA. Trimming pared 5 bases from V and 0 bases from J, leaving 11 bases between. The CDR3 has 14 amino acids. The CDR3 loop reads CASSEGRDSYEQYF. The DNA of the CDR3 is TGTGCCAGCAGCGAGGGGCGGGACTCCTACGAGCAGTACTTC.

The chain couples TRBV5-4 to TRBJ2-1; 8 bases fit TRBD2. This CDR3 is 14 amino acids long. Germline V gene lookup returns CDR1 SGHNT and CDR2 YYREEE (reference sequence). The V gene end was trimmed by 0 bases and the J gene end by 7 bases; junction bases not matched to a gene: 3. CDR3 bases: TGTGCCAGCAGCTTGGGGAGCGGGAGAAATGAGCAGTTCTTC. It translates to CASSLGSGRNEQFF.

The V and J genes are TRBV7-9 and TRBJ2-1; the match to TRBD2 covers 8 bases. Per the germline V gene, CDR1 is SEHNR and CDR2 is FQNEAQ (reference sequence). The V and J ends lost 5 bases and 9 bases, in that order; junction bases with no gene match: 3. CDR3 length: 12 amino acids. The chain's CDR3 is CASSPTSGEQFF. The CDR3 DNA reads TGTGCCAGCAGCCCTACTAGCGGTGAGCAGTTCTTC.

This clone has a single count. The gene calls are TRBV5-6 and TRBJ1-2; D is undetermined. Per germline, CDR1 SGHDT and CDR2 YYEEEE. Between the trimmed V and J ends, which lost 0 bases and 5 bases, there was a span of 11 bases. CDR3 length: 14 residues. CDR3 in amino acids: CASSLAGSAYGYTF. The DNA of the CDR3 is TGTGCCAGCAGCTTGGCCGGCAGCGCGTATGGCTACACCTTC.